The T cell receptor (beta chain) under discussion was sequenced for a study of spatial heterogeneity in lung cancer. As for the study in general: The library had UMIs, and each TCR and UMI pair averaged more than ten raw reads. Study findings and constraints: Resection blood, more than follow-up blood, showed ubiquitous expanded tumor TCRs.

CDR3 size: 20 residues. V gave up 6 bases and J gave up 6 bases, with 33 bases separating them. Time point defined: sample taken at primary tumor resection. Researchers sequenced whole RNA taken from tumor, nontumor lung or frozen PBMC without sorting. Donors were around 70 untreated early-stage non-small cell lung cancer patients. MiXCR, run by TCRdb on the 5' RACE reads, gives a single entry per CDR3 protein. Of 26,000 or so distinct CDR3 sequences listed, 13% are singletons. This clonotype was picked up many times. Its antigen is unidentified. Sequencing used PBMCs, obtained at surgery. The receptor was derived from a female donor with early-stage non-small cell lung cancer. The rearrangement joins TRBV12-3 or TRBV12-4 to TRBJ1-5; the D gene is possibly TRBD1 (5 bases). The CDR3, as DNA: TGTGCCAGCAGAGTTTACACCATTGGGCAGGGCAGAGGTTCGGCTCAGCCCCAGCATTTT. Translation: CASRVYTIGQGRGSAQPQHF.